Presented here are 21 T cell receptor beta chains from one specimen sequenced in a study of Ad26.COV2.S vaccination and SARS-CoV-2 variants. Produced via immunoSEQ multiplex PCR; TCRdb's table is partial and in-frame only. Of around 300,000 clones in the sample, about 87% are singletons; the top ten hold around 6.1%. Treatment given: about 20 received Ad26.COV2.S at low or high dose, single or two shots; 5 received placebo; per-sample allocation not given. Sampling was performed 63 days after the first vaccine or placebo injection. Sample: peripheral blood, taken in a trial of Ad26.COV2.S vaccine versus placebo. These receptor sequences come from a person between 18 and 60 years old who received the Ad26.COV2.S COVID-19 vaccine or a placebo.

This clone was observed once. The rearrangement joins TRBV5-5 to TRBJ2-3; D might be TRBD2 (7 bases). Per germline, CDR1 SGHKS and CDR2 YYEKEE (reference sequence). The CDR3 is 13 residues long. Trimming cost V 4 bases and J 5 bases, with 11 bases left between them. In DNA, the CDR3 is TGTGCCAGCAGCCCGGGGGGCGGAGATACGCAGTATTTT. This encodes CASSPGGGDTQYF. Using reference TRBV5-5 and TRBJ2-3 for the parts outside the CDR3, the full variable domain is DAGVTQSPTHLIKTRGQQVTLRCSPISGHKSVSWYQQVLGQGPQFIFQYYEKEERGRGNFPDRFSARQFPNYSSELNVNALLLGDSALYLCASSPGGGDTQYFGPGTRLTVL.

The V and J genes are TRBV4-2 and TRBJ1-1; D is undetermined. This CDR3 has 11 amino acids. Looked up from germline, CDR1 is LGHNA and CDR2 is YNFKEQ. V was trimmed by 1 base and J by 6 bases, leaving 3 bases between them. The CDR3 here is CASSQGSEAFF. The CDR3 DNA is TGTGCCAGCAGCCAAGGCTCTGAAGCTTTCTTT.

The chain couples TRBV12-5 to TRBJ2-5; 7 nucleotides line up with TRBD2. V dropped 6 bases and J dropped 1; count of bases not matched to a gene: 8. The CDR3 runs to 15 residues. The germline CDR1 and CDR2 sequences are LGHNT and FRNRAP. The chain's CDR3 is CASGPSGTPQETQYF. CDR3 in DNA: TGTGCTAGTGGACCCAGCGGGACGCCCCAAGAGACCCAGTACTTC. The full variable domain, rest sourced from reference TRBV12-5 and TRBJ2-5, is DARVTQTPRHKVTEMGQEVTMRCQPILGHNTVFWYRQTMMQGLELLAYFRNRAPLDDSGMPKDRFSAEMPDATLATLKIQPSEPRDSAVYFCASGPSGTPQETQYFGPGTRLLVL.

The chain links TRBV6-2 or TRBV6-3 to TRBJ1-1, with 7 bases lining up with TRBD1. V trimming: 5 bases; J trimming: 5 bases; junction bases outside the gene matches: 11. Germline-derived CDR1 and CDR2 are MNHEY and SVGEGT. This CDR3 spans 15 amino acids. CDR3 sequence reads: CASSGQDGGLTEAFF. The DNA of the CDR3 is TGTGCCAGCAGTGGACAGGATGGAGGATTAACTGAAGCTTTCTTT.

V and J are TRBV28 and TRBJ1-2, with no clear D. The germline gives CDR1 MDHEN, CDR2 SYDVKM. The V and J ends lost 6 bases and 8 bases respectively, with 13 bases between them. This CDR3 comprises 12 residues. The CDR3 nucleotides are TGTGCCAGCAGGACCTCTGGTGAAGGCTACACCTTC. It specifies CASRTSGEGYTF.

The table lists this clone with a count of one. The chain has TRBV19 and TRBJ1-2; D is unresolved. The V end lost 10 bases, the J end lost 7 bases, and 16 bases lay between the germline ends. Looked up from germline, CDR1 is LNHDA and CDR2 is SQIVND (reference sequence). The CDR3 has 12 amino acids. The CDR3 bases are TGTGCCATTTCGGACGGAGCCCTTGGCTACACCTTC. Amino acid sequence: CAISDGALGYTF.

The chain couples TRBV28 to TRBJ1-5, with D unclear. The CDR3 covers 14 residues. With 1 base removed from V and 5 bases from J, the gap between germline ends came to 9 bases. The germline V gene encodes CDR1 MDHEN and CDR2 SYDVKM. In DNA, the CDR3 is TGTGCCAGCAGTTTATTAAACGGCGATCAGCCCCAGCATTTT. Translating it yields CASSLLNGDQPQHF.

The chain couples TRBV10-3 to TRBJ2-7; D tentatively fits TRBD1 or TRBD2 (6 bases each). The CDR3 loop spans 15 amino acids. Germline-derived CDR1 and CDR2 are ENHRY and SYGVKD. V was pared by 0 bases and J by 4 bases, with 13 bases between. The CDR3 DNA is TGTGCCATCAGTGAGTCGACGGGGGCGGGGTACGAGCAGTACTTC. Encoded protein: CAISESTGAGYEQYF.

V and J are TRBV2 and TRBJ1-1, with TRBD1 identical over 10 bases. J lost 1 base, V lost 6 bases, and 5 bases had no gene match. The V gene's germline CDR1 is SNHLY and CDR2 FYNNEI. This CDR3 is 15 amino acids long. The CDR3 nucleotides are TGTGCCAGCAGGGGGACAGGGGAGGGGAACACTGAAGCTTTCTTT. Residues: CASRGTGEGNTEAFF.

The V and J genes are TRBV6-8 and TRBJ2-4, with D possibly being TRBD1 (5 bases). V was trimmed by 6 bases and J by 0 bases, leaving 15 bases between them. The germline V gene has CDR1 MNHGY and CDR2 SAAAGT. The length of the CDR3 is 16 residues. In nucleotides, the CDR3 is TGTGCCAGCAGCCCCGACAGATTGGAAGCCAAAAACATTCAGTACTTC. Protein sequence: CASSPDRLEAKNIQYF.

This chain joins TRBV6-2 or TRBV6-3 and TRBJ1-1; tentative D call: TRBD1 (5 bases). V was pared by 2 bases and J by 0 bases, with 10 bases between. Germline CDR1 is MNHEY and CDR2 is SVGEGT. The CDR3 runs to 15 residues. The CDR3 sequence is CASSYGAPLNTEAFF. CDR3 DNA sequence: TGTGCCAGCAGTTACGGGGCACCCTTGAACACTGAAGCTTTCTTT.

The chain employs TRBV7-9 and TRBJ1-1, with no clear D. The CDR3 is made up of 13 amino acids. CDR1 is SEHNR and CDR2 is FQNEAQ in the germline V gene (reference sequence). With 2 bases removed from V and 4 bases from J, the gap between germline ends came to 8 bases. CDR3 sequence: CASSLYGGTEAFF. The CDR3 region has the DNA TGTGCCAGCAGCTTATATGGAGGCACTGAAGCTTTCTTT. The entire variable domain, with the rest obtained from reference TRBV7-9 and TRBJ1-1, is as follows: DTGVSQNPRHKITKRGQNVTFRCDPISEHNRLYWYRQTLGQGPEFLTYFQNEAQLEKSRLLSDRFSAERPKGSFSTLEIQRTEQGDSAMYLCASSLYGGTEAFFGQGTRLTVV.

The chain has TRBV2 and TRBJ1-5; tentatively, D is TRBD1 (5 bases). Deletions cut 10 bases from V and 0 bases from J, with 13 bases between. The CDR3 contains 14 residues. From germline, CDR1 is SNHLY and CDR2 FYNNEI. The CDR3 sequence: CATGGIYSNQPQHF. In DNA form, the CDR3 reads TGTGCCACCGGGGGGATTTATAGCAATCAGCCCCAGCATTTT.

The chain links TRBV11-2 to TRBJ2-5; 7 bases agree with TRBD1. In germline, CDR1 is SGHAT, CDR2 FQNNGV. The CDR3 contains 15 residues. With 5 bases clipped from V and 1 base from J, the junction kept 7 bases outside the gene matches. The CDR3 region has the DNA TGTGCCAGCAGCCCGACAGGGTTTGGCCAAGAGACCCAGTACTTC. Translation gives CASSPTGFGQETQYF.

The CDR3 sequence: CASSPSPTGELFF. The CDR3 coding sequence is TGTGCCAGCAGCCCAAGTCCCACCGGGGAGCTGTTTTTT. The chain links TRBV5-6 to TRBJ2-2; D not certain. The V gene lost 4 bases and the J gene lost 4 bases, with 8 bases spanning the gap. The V gene's germline CDR1 is SGHDT and CDR2 YYEEEE. CDR3 length: 13 residues.

The CDR3 loop reads CASQTRGQENSPLHF. The CDR3 DNA sequence: TGTGCCAGCCAAACACGGGGGCAGGAGAATTCACCCCTCCACTTT. The chain employs TRBV27 and TRBJ1-6; maybe TRBD1 (6 bases). Trimming cost V 8 bases and J 7 bases, with 18 bases left between them. This CDR3 is built from 15 residues. From germline, CDR1 is MNHEY and CDR2 SMNVEV (reference sequence).

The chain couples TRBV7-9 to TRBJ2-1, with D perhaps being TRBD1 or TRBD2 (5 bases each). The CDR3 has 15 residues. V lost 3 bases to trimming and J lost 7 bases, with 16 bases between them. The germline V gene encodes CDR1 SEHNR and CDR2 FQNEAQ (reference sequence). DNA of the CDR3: TGTGCCAGCAGCTTTTTTCGGGGCACGGGGAATGAGCAGTTCTTC. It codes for CASSFFRGTGNEQFF.

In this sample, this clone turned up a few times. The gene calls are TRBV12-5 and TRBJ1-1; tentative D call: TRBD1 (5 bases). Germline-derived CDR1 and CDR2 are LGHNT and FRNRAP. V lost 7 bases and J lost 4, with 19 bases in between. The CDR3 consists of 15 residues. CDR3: CASANPGIRATEAFF. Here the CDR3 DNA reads TGTGCTAGTGCCAATCCAGGGATTAGAGCCACTGAAGCTTTCTTT.

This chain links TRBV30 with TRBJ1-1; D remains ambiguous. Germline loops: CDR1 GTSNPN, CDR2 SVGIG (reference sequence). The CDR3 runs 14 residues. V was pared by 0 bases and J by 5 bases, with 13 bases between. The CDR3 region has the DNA TGTGCCTGGAGTGTATTTCCAGGAACGACTGAAGCTTTCTTT. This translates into CAWSVFPGTTEAFF.

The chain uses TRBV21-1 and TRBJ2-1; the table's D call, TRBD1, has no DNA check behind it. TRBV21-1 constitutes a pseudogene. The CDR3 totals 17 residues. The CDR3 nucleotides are TGTGCCAGCACCCCAGGGGTAGACAGGGGGCTTTACAATGAGCAGTTCTTC. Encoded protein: CASTPGVDRGLYNEQFF.

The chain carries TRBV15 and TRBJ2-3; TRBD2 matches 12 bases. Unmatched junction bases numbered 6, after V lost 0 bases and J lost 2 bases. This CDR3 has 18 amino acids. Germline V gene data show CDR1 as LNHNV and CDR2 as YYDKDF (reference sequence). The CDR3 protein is CATSRDLAGGRPTDTQYF. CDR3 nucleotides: TGTGCCACCAGCAGAGATCTAGCGGGGGGGCGGCCCACAGATACGCAGTATTTT.